Each of the 32 T cell receptor beta chains below was sequenced from the same sample in a study of identical twins (dated by TCRdb to the mid-2010s). The library relied on 5' RACE. Sequenced on an Illumina HiSeq 2000. Using fastp at Q25 and MiXCR, TCRdb reprocessed the public reads and kept productive beta chains. Every distinct CDR3 protein forms one entry, paired with its most common genes and DNA. This sample holds roughly 250,000 distinct CDR3 sequences; around an eighth were observed only once. The ten largest make up around 8.3% of the sample. The sequenced sample consisted of memory (CD45RO+) T cells sorted from blood. Interpreted using the paper, the cell subset or site label stands for: CD45RO+ enriched T cells. These receptors came from a woman in her late teens or twenties in good health.

This clonotype was seen a handful of times. The chain uses TRBV20-1 and TRBJ2-7; the match to TRBD2 covers 9 bases. CDR3 length: 15 residues. Germline CDR1 reads DFQATT; CDR2 reads SNEGSKA (reference sequence). Trimming cost V 1 base and J 2 bases; bases outside gene matches: 6. The CDR3 region has the DNA TGCAGTGCTAGAGTCCCTAGCGGGAAGCCCTACGAGCAGTACTTC. This codes for CSARVPSGKPYEQYF.

The chain uses TRBV20-1 and TRBJ2-7; D is perhaps TRBD1 or TRBD2 (6 bases each). The V end was cut by 2 bases, the J end by 0 bases, with 11 bases between. The germline CDR1 and CDR2 sequences are DFQATT and SNEGSKA (reference sequence). The CDR3 totals 14 residues. The CDR3 nucleotides read TGCAGTGCTAGATTAGGGGGGCTCTCCTACGAGCAGTACTTC. Translating it yields CSARLGGLSYEQYF.

This clonotype turned up a few times. The chain joins TRBV7-7 to TRBJ2-2; maybe TRBD2 (6 bases). V lost 5 bases and J 7 bases, leaving 14 bases between the germline ends. Germline values: CDR1 SSHAT, CDR2 FNYEAQ (reference sequence). The CDR3 runs 14 residues. CDR3 sequence (DNA): TGTGCCAGCAGCCCATGGGGGGAGCTCGGGGAGCTGTTTTTT. It translates to CASSPWGELGELFF.

The table lists this clonotype with a few counts. The chain joins TRBV14 to TRBJ2-1; 9 positions agree with TRBD2. This CDR3 comprises 11 residues. Germline V gene lookup returns CDR1 SGHDN and CDR2 FVKESK. V dropped 2 bases and J dropped 13; count of bases not matched to a gene: 0. The CDR3: CASSQLAGQFF. For the CDR3, the DNA is TGTGCCAGCAGCCAACTAGCGGGACAGTTCTTC.

The chain links TRBV7-9 to TRBJ1-1; 7 positions agree with TRBD1. CDR1 and CDR2 (germline): SEHNR, FQNEAQ (reference sequence). The length of the CDR3 is 13 residues. J lost 5 bases, V lost 5 bases, and 5 bases had no gene match. DNA of the CDR3: TGTGCCAGCAGCAACAACAGGGGAACTGAAGCTTTCTTT. Encoded protein: CASSNNRGTEAFF. The variable domain in full, completed from reference TRBV7-9 and TRBJ1-1, reads DTGVSQNPRHKITKRGQNVTFRCDPISEHNRLYWYRQTLGQGPEFLTYFQNEAQLEKSRLLSDRFSAERPKGSFSTLEIQRTEQGDSAMYLCASSNNRGTEAFFGQGTRLTVV.

This clonotype was seen a few times. V usage is TRBV24-1 and J usage is TRBJ2-2, with 8 bases aligning to TRBD1. The CDR3 length is 17 residues. Germline CDR1 KGHDR, CDR2 SFDVKD. With 5 bases clipped from V and 5 bases from J, the junction kept 12 bases outside the gene matches. The CDR3 spells CATSGLTGTGLTGELFF. The DNA for the CDR3 is TGTGCCACCAGTGGCCTAACCGGGACAGGATTGACCGGGGAGCTGTTTTTT.

Only a few counts were recorded for this clonotype. The V and J genes are TRBV25-1 and TRBJ2-3, with a tentative D call TRBD2 (6 bases). The germline V and J ends were trimmed by 3 bases and 7 bases, with 17 bases remaining between them. This CDR3 has 15 amino acids. CDR1 and CDR2 from the germline V gene are MGHDK and SYGVNS. CDR3 amino acids: CASSEGGTAQNTQYF. The CDR3 bases are TGTGCCAGCAGTGAGGGAGGCACGGCACAGAATACGCAGTATTTT.

The rearrangement joins TRBV5-8 to TRBJ2-1; 7 nucleotides agree with TRBD2. This CDR3 has 16 amino acids. Germline V gene sequence: CDR1 SGHTS, CDR2 YDEGEE. V shed 1 base and J 2 bases; nucleotides not matched to a gene: 6. CDR3 DNA sequence: TGTGCCAGCAGCTTGAGGAGCGGGGTGACCTACAATGAGCAGTTCTTC. Its protein product is CASSLRSGVTYNEQFF.

At least ten counts were recorded for this clonotype. The chain employs TRBV10-3 and TRBJ2-7, with D maybe TRBD2 (6 bases). The CDR3 totals 12 residues. CDR1 and CDR2 (germline): ENHRY, SYGVKD. Trimming removed 7 bases from V and 1 base from J, with 8 bases in between. The CDR3 DNA follows: TGTGCCATCAAGGAGGGTTCCTACGAGCAGTACTTC. Amino acid sequence: CAIKEGSYEQYF.

The V and J genes are TRBV12-3 or TRBV12-4 and TRBJ2-5, with D unclear. The CDR3 length is 13 residues. Between the trimmed V and J ends, which lost 5 bases and 4 bases, there was a span of 11 bases. The CDR3 sequence is CASSPPVGETQYF. The CDR3 DNA reads as TGTGCCAGCAGTCCTCCAGTCGGAGAGACCCAGTACTTC.

In its sample, this clonotype was seen many times. The chain uses TRBV2 and TRBJ1-6, with 9 bases identical to TRBD1. The junction had 14 bases not matched to a gene; V was cut back by 2 bases and J by 9 bases. Germline assignment: CDR1 SNHLY and CDR2 FYNNEI. The CDR3 length is 18 residues. The CDR3 here is CASSERDRAFSIRSPLHF. DNA of the CDR3: TGTGCCAGCAGTGAAAGGGACAGGGCATTCAGTATACGTTCACCCCTCCACTTT.

This clonotype was detected ten times or more. The chain combines TRBV10-3 with TRBJ2-1; 8 bases line up with TRBD2. V was clipped by 8 bases and J by 9 bases; unmatched bases: 3. Germline values: CDR1 ENHRY, CDR2 SYGVKD. The CDR3 is 11 amino acids. The CDR3 DNA follows: TGTGCCATCGCGGGGGGAGGTGAGCAGTTCTTC. Translation gives CAIAGGGEQFF.

The V gene is TRBV20-1, the J gene TRBJ2-3; 13 bases align to TRBD2. Germline trimming cut 8 bases from V and 4 bases from J; bases unmatched to any gene: 6. The CDR3 is 14 residues long. Germline V lookup: CDR1 DFQATT, CDR2 SNEGSKA (reference sequence). The CDR3 sequence is CSCLTSGGADTQYF. The CDR3 DNA follows: TGCAGTTGCCTCACTAGCGGGGGGGCAGATACGCAGTATTTT.

The J gene is TRBJ1-5, the V gene TRBV20-1; D gene ambiguous. Germline CDR1 is DFQATT and CDR2 is SNEGSKA (reference sequence). Between the trimmed V and J ends, which lost 2 bases and 0 bases, there was a span of 23 bases. The CDR3 totals 19 residues. The DNA for the CDR3 is TGCAGTGCTAGACCCGCCCCAGGCAGCGCTGAAGATAGCAATCAGCCCCAGCATTTT. This encodes CSARPAPGSAEDSNQPQHF.

This clonotype has a count of ten or more. The chain employs TRBV5-1 and TRBJ2-5; D is unclear. Germline V CDR1 and CDR2: SGHRS, YFSETQ. V lost 4 bases to trimming and J lost 0 bases, with 13 bases between them. This CDR3 is built from 15 residues. The CDR3 sequence: CASSPKSRDQETQYF. In nucleotides, the CDR3 is TGCGCCAGCAGCCCGAAATCCCGGGACCAAGAGACCCAGTACTTC.

The J gene is TRBJ1-3, the V gene TRBV6-1; TRBD1 matches 7 bases. Germline V gene sequence: CDR1 MNHNS, CDR2 SASEGT. The CDR3 has 15 amino acids. The ends lost 8 bases at V and 1 base at J; junction bases unmatched: 8. The CDR3 protein is CASERDRSSGNTIYF. The CDR3 DNA sequence: TGTGCCAGCGAACGGGACAGATCGTCTGGAAACACCATATATTTT.

This clonotype was recorded a few times. The CDR3 bases are TGTGCCAGCAGCTTAGATCGAGGGCAGCCCCAGCATTTT. This gives the protein CASSLDRGQPQHF. V gene TRBV11-2 combines with J gene TRBJ1-5; D not certain. The CDR3 runs 13 residues. The V and J ends lost 0 bases and 7 bases respectively, with 7 bases between them. Germline loops: CDR1 SGHAT, CDR2 FQNNGV.

CDR3 sequence (DNA): TGTGCCAGCAGTTTTGACAGCGCCTACGAGCAGTACTTC. Residues: CASSFDSAYEQYF. The rearrangement links TRBV6-6 to TRBJ2-7; a possible D gene is TRBD1 (5 bases). The ends were cut back, 4 bases at V and 2 bases at J, with 9 bases in the middle. There are 13 residues in the CDR3. Germline assignment: CDR1 MNHNY and CDR2 SVGAGI (reference sequence).

This chain links TRBV5-6 with TRBJ1-1, with unresolved D. The CDR3 covers 12 residues. The V gene lost 8 bases and the J gene lost 1 base, with 9 bases spanning the gap. Per germline, CDR1 SGHDT and CDR2 YYEEEE. The CDR3, as DNA: TGTGCCAGTCGAGGGTGGAACACTGAAGCTTTCTTT. Translating gives CASRGWNTEAFF.

Regarding this clonotype: A read error is possible here, since a much larger clone lies one base away. V usage is TRBV5-1 and J usage is TRBJ2-1, with D possibly being TRBD1 or TRBD2 (5 bases each). The CDR3 has 15 residues. Per the germline V gene, CDR1 is SGHRS and CDR2 is YFSETQ. CDR3 residues: CASGLRWDPYNEQFF. The CDR3 DNA reads as TGCGCCAGCGGCTTGAGATGGGACCCCTACAATGAGCAGTTCTTC.

At least ten counts were recorded for this clonotype. The V call is TRBV5-1, the J call TRBJ2-7; possibly TRBD1 or TRBD2 for D (5 bases each). The CDR3 runs to 14 residues. The germline CDR1 and CDR2 sequences are SGHRS and YFSETQ. V was shortened by 5 bases and J by 0 bases, with 12 bases between the two germline ends. The CDR3 here is CASSGGTSSYEQYF. In DNA form, the CDR3 reads TGCGCCAGCAGTGGGGGAACTAGCTCCTACGAGCAGTACTTC. Supplemented by reference TRBV5-1 and TRBJ2-7, the full variable domain reads KAGVTQTPRYLIKTRGQQVTLSCSPISGHRSVSWYQQTPGQGLQFLFEYFSETQRNKGNFPGRFSGRQFSNSRSEMNVSTLELGDSALYLCASSGGTSSYEQYFGPGTRLTVT.

The chain carries TRBV5-1 and TRBJ2-5, with 9 bases lining up with TRBD2. There are 16 residues in the CDR3. Germline V gene data show CDR1 as SGHRS and CDR2 as YFSETQ. Losses at the gene ends were 4 bases for V and 1 base for J; bases not matched to a gene: 8. The CDR3 nucleotides read TGCGCCAGCAGCAGGGGACTAGCAAATACCCAAGAGACCCAGTACTTC. This encodes CASSRGLANTQETQYF.

This clonotype has a count of ten or more. The chain is built from TRBV10-3 and TRBJ2-7; 10 positions match TRBD2. The CDR3 loop spans 13 amino acids. Germline V lookup: CDR1 ENHRY, CDR2 SYGVKD. Germline trimming cut 5 bases from V and 7 bases from J; bases unmatched to any gene: 5. CDR3 nucleotides: TGTGCCATCAGTCCGGGACTAGCGAGTGAGCAGTACTTC. Translating it yields CAISPGLASEQYF.

This clonotype showed up just a few times. V usage is TRBV19 and J usage is TRBJ2-1; 9 bases line up with TRBD1. Losses at the gene ends were 4 bases for V and 7 bases for J; bases not matched to a gene: 5. CDR3 length equals 14 residues. Germline CDR1 is LNHDA and CDR2 is SQIVND (reference sequence). CDR3 DNA sequence: TGTGCCAGTAGTAACCTACAGGGGGCGAATGAGCAGTTCTTC. It is translated as CASSNLQGANEQFF.

The chain joins TRBV7-2 to TRBJ2-3; D call uncertain. Trimming shortened V by 4 bases and J by 0 bases, and 5 bases separated the two germline ends. Per the germline V gene, CDR1 is SGHTA and CDR2 is FQGNSA. The CDR3 spans 13 residues. CDR3 protein: CASSSVSTDTQYF. CDR3 DNA sequence: TGTGCCAGCAGCTCAGTTAGCACAGATACGCAGTATTTT.

This clonotype was detected a few times. The chain is built from TRBV6-5 and TRBJ2-7; tentative D call: TRBD1 (6 bases). This CDR3 comprises 17 residues. Germline-derived CDR1 and CDR2 are MNHEY and SVGAGI. Trimming left V 0 bases short and J 3 bases short, with 18 bases between. The CDR3 coding sequence is TGTGCCAGCAGTTACTCGAAAACTGACAGGAAAGGCTACGAGCAGTACTTC. Translation: CASSYSKTDRKGYEQYF.

This clonotype was seen many times. V is TRBV12-3 or TRBV12-4 and J is TRBJ2-3; 8 bases fit TRBD1. The ends lost 2 bases at V and 1 base at J; junction bases unmatched: 2. This CDR3 has 15 amino acids. Here the CDR3 DNA reads TGTGCCAGCAGTTTAACAGGGGGAGGCACAGATACGCAGTATTTT. Residues: CASSLTGGGTDTQYF.

Many counts were recorded for this clonotype. The chain couples TRBV18 to TRBJ2-1, with D possibly matching TRBD2 (5 bases). CDR3 length equals 15 residues. Germline loops: CDR1 KGHSH, CDR2 LQKENI. V was cut by 5 bases and J by 4 bases, with 15 bases left in between. This chain's CDR3 is CASSTSWPGYNEQFF. CDR3 DNA: TGTGCCAGCTCAACCTCCTGGCCGGGATACAATGAGCAGTTCTTC.

This clonotype was counted only a few times. The chain has TRBV2 and TRBJ2-7; a possible D gene is TRBD2 (6 bases). The CDR3 length is 11 residues. The germline V and J ends were trimmed by 10 bases and 6 bases, with 13 bases remaining between them. Germline loops: CDR1 SNHLY, CDR2 FYNNEI. The DNA of the CDR3 is TGTGCCACTGGGCGGGGAGGCGAGCAGTACTTC. Encoded protein: CATGRGGEQYF.

This chain connects TRBV28 to TRBJ2-7; 12 nucleotides align to TRBD2. There are 14 residues in the CDR3. J lost 3 bases, V lost 6 bases, and 3 bases had no gene match. Germline V lookup: CDR1 MDHEN, CDR2 SYDVKM. The CDR3 loop reads CASSWTSGNYEQYF. CDR3 bases: TGTGCCAGCAGCTGGACTAGCGGGAACTACGAGCAGTACTTC.

This chain uses TRBV18 with TRBJ1-3, with 9 bases aligning to TRBD1. The germline CDR1 and CDR2 sequences are KGHSH and LQKENI. The ends lost 6 bases at V and 4 bases at J; junction bases unmatched: 7. The CDR3 contains 15 residues. CDR3 amino acids: CASSPTGGDGNTIYF. Written as DNA, the CDR3 is TGTGCCAGCTCTCCGACAGGGGGAGACGGAAACACCATATATTTT.

This clonotype occurred many times. The chain recombines TRBV10-3 with TRBJ1-1, with D unclear. The CDR3 has 15 amino acids. V shed 3 bases and J shed 4 bases, with 15 bases lying between them. The germline gives CDR1 ENHRY, CDR2 SYGVKD. The CDR3 DNA is TGTGCCATCAGTGAAAGACATGTAGACACCACTGAAGCTTTCTTT. Its translation: CAISERHVDTTEAFF.